Shown below are 24 T cell receptor beta chains from a single sample sequenced in a study of cytomegalovirus exposure and HLA in healthy donors (TCRdb year 2017). The library was generated by the immunoSEQ multiplex PCR assay. A mixture of 60 forward primers for TCR Vbeta segments and 13 reverse primers for TCR Jbeta segments was used in the multiplex PCR. TCRdb mirrors the immuneACCESS table, restricted to in-frame sequences. Some clones are absent from its copies; in checked studies, under half trace to an unresolved V gene, and the reason for the others is unknown. The sample yields about 140,000 clones; roughly 74% were counted once. 3% to 3.5% of the sample is in the top ten clones. The sequenced material came from PBMCs. Receptor source: a man aged 35-49 years in good health and CMV-seronegative.

V usage is TRBV7-2 and J usage is TRBJ1-4; 7 bases fit TRBD1. The CDR3 is 13 amino acids. The germline gives CDR1 SGHTA, CDR2 FQGNSA. V gave up 5 bases and J gave up 6 bases; unmatched junction bases: 3. Written as DNA, the CDR3 is TGTGCCAGCAGCAGGGACAGACATGAAAAACTGTTTTTT. Its translation: CASSRDRHEKLFF.

The J gene is TRBJ1-5, the V gene TRBV6-1; D not resolved. Germline V gives CDR1 MNHNS, CDR2 SASEGT. This CDR3 region has 14 residues. V was trimmed by 10 bases and J by 1 base, leaving 14 bases between them. CDR3 residues: CATSPSASNQPQHF. As DNA, the CDR3 is TGTGCCACTTCGCCCAGCGCGAGCAATCAGCCCCAGCATTTT.

The chain carries TRBV27 and TRBJ2-2; D may be TRBD2 (6 bases). Trimming cost V 8 bases and J 7 bases, with 23 bases left between them. Per germline, CDR1 MNHEY and CDR2 SMNVEV (reference sequence). This CDR3 comprises 16 residues. CDR3 loop: CASAGGVGVSVGELFF. CDR3 DNA: TGTGCCAGCGCCGGCGGGGTCGGAGTCTCCGTCGGGGAGCTGTTTTTT.

Written as DNA, the CDR3 is TGTGCCAGCAGCTTGGGGGGCACCCAAGAGACCCAGTACTTC. As protein: CASSLGGTQETQYF. V is TRBV5-6 and J is TRBJ2-5, with D perhaps matching TRBD1 (5 bases). Trimming pared 0 bases from V and 1 base from J, leaving 7 bases between. Germline V gene sequence: CDR1 SGHDT, CDR2 YYEEEE. The CDR3 runs to 14 residues. Looking up the rest from reference TRBV5-6 and TRBJ2-5 gives the full variable domain: DAGVTQSPTHLIKTRGQQVTLRCSPKSGHDTVSWYQQALGQGPQFIFQYYEEEERQRGNFPDRFSGHQFPNYSSELNVNALLLGDSALYLCASSLGGTQETQYFGPGTRLLVL.

CDR3 region: CASSFPSGTGNGYTF. In DNA form, the CDR3 reads TGTGCCAGCAGCTTCCCTTCAGGGACAGGCAACGGCTACACCTTC. The chain carries TRBV11-1 and TRBJ1-2; 8 positions agree with TRBD1. Germline V CDR1 and CDR2: SGHAT, FQDESV (reference sequence). The CDR3 runs to 15 residues. V lost 3 bases and J lost 8; bases outside the gene matches: 11.

The genes are TRBV6-1 and TRBJ1-5, with 7 bases aligning to TRBD1. Trimming at V came to 6 bases and at J to 2 bases, leaving 7 bases not matched to a gene. This CDR3 has 15 amino acids. Germline V gene lookup returns CDR1 MNHNS and CDR2 SASEGT. The CDR3 DNA follows: TGTGCCAGCAGGGGGCAAACAGGGGGCAATCAGCCCCAGCATTTT. Translated: CASRGQTGGNQPQHF.

This clone has a handful of counts. CDR3 bases: TGTGCCAGCAGTTCGGGACAGGGTGTCAGGCAGCCCCAGCATTTT. Translation gives CASSSGQGVRQPQHF. The chain is built from TRBV6-5 and TRBJ1-5, with 9 bases identical to TRBD1. CDR1 and CDR2 from the germline V gene are MNHEY and SVGAGI. The CDR3 has 15 residues. The V segment lost 4 bases and the J segment 7 bases; nucleotides outside the gene matches: 8.

Worth noting for this clone: Other nucleotide sequences in the sample specify the same CDR3. This chain uses TRBV20-1 with TRBJ1-2; 8 bases are a match to TRBD1. With V trimmed by 6 bases and J by 5 bases, 2 bases remained unmatched. Germline-derived CDR1 and CDR2 are DFQATT and SNEGSKA (reference sequence). The CDR3 covers 11 residues. CDR3 amino acids: CSARQGYGYTF. CDR3 in DNA: TGCAGTGCCCGACAGGGGTATGGCTACACCTTC.

The chain carries TRBV15 and TRBJ1-5; D may be TRBD1 (5 bases). CDR3 length equals 14 residues. Germline V gives CDR1 LNHNV, CDR2 YYDKDF (reference sequence). V was pared by 2 bases and J by 2 bases, with 7 bases between. Here the CDR3 reads CATSRQGGNQPQHF. The CDR3 DNA sequence: TGTGCCACCAGCAGACAGGGCGGCAATCAGCCCCAGCATTTT.

This chain connects TRBV6-5 to TRBJ1-5; maybe TRBD1 (5 bases). Germline assignment: CDR1 MNHEY and CDR2 SVGAGI. V gave up 6 bases and J gave up 4 bases, with 10 bases separating them. The CDR3 extends over 13 amino acids. This CDR3 is CASRIQVNQPQHF. The CDR3 coding sequence is TGTGCCAGCAGAATACAGGTTAATCAGCCCCAGCATTTT.

The chain has TRBV27 and TRBJ1-2, with D perhaps matching TRBD1 (5 bases). The V gene lost 2 bases and the J gene lost 2 bases, with 9 bases spanning the gap. The V gene's germline CDR1 is MNHEY and CDR2 SMNVEV (reference sequence). The CDR3 extends over 14 amino acids. The DNA of the CDR3 is TGTGCCAGCAGTTTAGGGGCTCAAAACTATGGCTACACCTTC. Amino acid sequence: CASSLGAQNYGYTF.

The chain combines TRBV30 with TRBJ1-5; maybe TRBD1 (5 bases). CDR3 length: 17 amino acids. V gave up 4 bases and J gave up 3 bases, with 22 bases separating them. CDR1 and CDR2 from the germline V gene are GTSNPN and SVGIG (reference sequence). CDR3 sequence (DNA): TGTGCCTGGAACAAGGGACTCGACACAACTCTCAATCAGCCCCAGCATTTT. Translation: CAWNKGLDTTLNQPQHF.

This sequence joins TRBV9 and TRBJ2-7, with a tentative D call TRBD1 (6 bases). Germline V gene lookup returns CDR1 SGDLS and CDR2 YYNGEE. The CDR3 is made up of 15 amino acids. Between the trimmed V and J ends, which lost 3 bases and 3 bases, there was a span of 16 bases. Here the CDR3 reads CASSAGTRIVYEQYF. The CDR3 bases are TGTGCCAGCAGCGCGGGGACACGGATCGTCTACGAGCAGTACTTC.

This chain joins TRBV11-1 and TRBJ2-3; 8 bases map to TRBD2. CDR3 size: 15 residues. V lost 2 bases to trimming and J lost 2 bases; unmatched junction nucleotides: 3. Germline V lookup: CDR1 SGHAT, CDR2 FQDESV (reference sequence). The chain's CDR3 is CASSLQRGFTDTQYF. The CDR3 region has the DNA TGTGCCAGCAGCTTACAGCGGGGGTTCACAGATACGCAGTATTTT.

The CDR3 coding sequence is TGTGCTAGTGGTTTGTTGTGGGGGGGACAGGGAGCGCAGCCCCAGCATTTT. This gives the protein CASGLLWGGQGAQPQHF. The V gene is TRBV12-5, the J gene TRBJ1-5; 9 bases are a match to TRBD1. The CDR3 sequence is 17 residues long. Germline lookup yields CDR1 LGHNT and CDR2 FRNRAP. With 2 bases clipped from V and 7 bases from J, the junction kept 12 bases outside the gene matches.

The chain carries TRBV7-9 and TRBJ2-7, with a weak D call TRBD2 (6 bases). The CDR3 runs to 15 residues. V was shortened by 5 bases and J by 2 bases, with 16 bases between the two germline ends. Per the germline V gene, CDR1 is SEHNR and CDR2 is FQNEAQ (reference sequence). CDR3 in DNA: TGTGCCAGCAGCAGTACCGGGACTGTTACCTACGAGCAGTACTTC. Residues: CASSSTGTVTYEQYF.

This chain uses TRBV21-1 with TRBJ1-1; no DNA check was done on the table's D call, TRBD1. TRBV21-1 is a pseudogene locus. The length of the CDR3 is 14 residues. The CDR3 DNA reads as TGTGCCAGCACCGGGGACAGGGTGAACACTGAAGCTTTCTTT. Residues: CASTGDRVNTEAFF.

V usage is TRBV19 and J usage is TRBJ1-5; 11 nucleotides match TRBD1. CDR3 size: 15 residues. J lost 5 bases, V lost 5 bases, and 5 bases had no gene match. The germline CDR1 and CDR2 sequences are LNHDA and SQIVND (reference sequence). In DNA form, the CDR3 reads TGTGCCAGTAGTGTCGGGACAGGGGGTTATCAGCCCCAGCATTTT. This encodes CASSVGTGGYQPQHF.

V and J are TRBV5-1 and TRBJ1-2; D ambiguous. Trimming took off 1 base at V and 3 bases at J, with 13 bases between the two ends. The CDR3 totals 15 residues. Germline lookup yields CDR1 SGHRS and CDR2 YFSETQ. The CDR3 protein is CASSLTGREDYGYTF. CDR3 coding DNA: TGCGCCAGCAGCTTGACGGGGAGAGAAGACTATGGCTACACCTTC.

The genes are TRBV19 and TRBJ1-4; D ambiguous. This CDR3 is 16 amino acids long. CDR1 is LNHDA, CDR2 SQIVND, per germline (reference sequence). Trimming left V 6 bases short and J 0 bases short, with 14 bases between. CDR3 DNA sequence: TGTGCCAGTAGGGATTACGGGAGGGCAACTAATGAAAAACTGTTTTTT. Translating it yields CASRDYGRATNEKLFF.

This clone was seen only a few times. This chain links TRBV6-1 with TRBJ2-1; 7 positions agree with TRBD1. There are 15 residues in the CDR3. Germline values: CDR1 MNHNS, CDR2 SASEGT. The J segment lost 5 bases and the V segment lost 6 bases, leaving 10 bases of the junction unmatched. The chain's CDR3 is CASRVPGQNNNEQFF. CDR3 DNA sequence: TGTGCCAGCAGGGTACCGGGACAGAATAACAATGAGCAGTTCTTC.

The chain couples TRBV19 to TRBJ2-2; 7 bases are shared with TRBD1. Trimming at V came to 2 bases and at J to 7 bases, leaving 22 bases not matched to a gene. The CDR3 contains 20 residues. Germline values: CDR1 LNHDA, CDR2 SQIVND (reference sequence). CDR3 bases: TGTGCCAGTAGTATAAGAATCCCAACCCGACAGGGCCTACGTGGCGGGGAGCTGTTTTTT. The encoded protein is CASSIRIPTRQGLRGGELFF.

This clone has a single count. The chain recombines TRBV6-1 with TRBJ1-2, with a weak D call TRBD1 (6 bases). This CDR3 contains 14 residues. The germline V gene encodes CDR1 MNHNS and CDR2 SASEGT. V was trimmed by 9 bases and J by 2 bases, leaving 16 bases between them. CDR3 sequence (DNA): TGTGCCAGTCGCCCCCGACAGGCAAACTATGGCTACACCTTC. It is translated as CASRPRQANYGYTF.

This chain uses TRBV15 with TRBJ2-1; 7 positions match TRBD1. Germline assignment: CDR1 LNHNV and CDR2 YYDKDF (reference sequence). The CDR3 spans 18 residues. V lost 0 bases to trimming and J lost 8 bases; unmatched junction nucleotides: 16. This CDR3 reads CATSREISPGQETDEQFF. The DNA of the CDR3 is TGTGCCACCAGCAGAGAAATAAGTCCAGGACAGGAGACGGATGAGCAGTTCTTC. The complete variable domain, with remaining parts taken from reference TRBV15 and TRBJ2-1, reads DAMVIQNPRYQVTQFGKPVTLSCSQTLNHNVMYWYQQKSSQAPKLLFHYYDKDFNNEADTPDNFQSRRPNTSFCFLDIRSPGLGDTAMYLCATSREISPGQETDEQFFGPGTRLTVL.